This is a list of T cell receptor beta chains from one sample in a study of T cell responses to AZD1222 COVID-19 vaccine. Data came from immunoSEQ multiplex PCR; TCRdb stores just in-frame clones and leaves some out. The sample records approximately 140,000 clones, roughly nine tenths being singletons. The sample consisted of peripheral blood, taken on day 0 of AZD1222 vaccination. The receptors derive from an adult in good health. Each CDR3 is given with its conserved first and last residue. A D gene is named only where the DNA matches it firmly.

cdr3_aa: CASREPGTGESPLHF; cdr3_nt: TGTGCCAGCAGGGAGCCGGGGACAGGGGAATCACCCCTCCACTTT; v_call: TRBV25-1; j_call: TRBJ1-6; d_call: TRBD1
cdr3_aa: CASSYDQREDQETQYF; cdr3_nt: TGTGCCAGCAGTTACGATCAGCGGGAAGACCAAGAGACCCAGTACTTC; v_call: TRBV6-2/TRBV6-3; j_call: TRBJ2-5; d_call: TRBD2
cdr3_aa: CASSTRGLGYGYTF; cdr3_nt: TGTGCCAGTAGTACGAGGGGGCTGGGCTATGGCTACACCTTC; v_call: TRBV19; j_call: TRBJ1-2; d_call: TRBD1
cdr3_aa: CASSLVVEGGGYTF; cdr3_nt: TGTGCCAGCAGCCTCGTTGTCGAGGGGGGTGGCTACACCTTC; v_call: TRBV5-4; j_call: TRBJ1-2; d_call: .
cdr3_aa: CASSPRAHEAFF; cdr3_nt: TGTGCCAGCAGCCCGAGGGCACATGAAGCTTTCTTT; v_call: TRBV11-3; j_call: TRBJ1-1; d_call: .
cdr3_aa: CASSMQGVSPDTQYF; cdr3_nt: TGTGCCAGTAGTATGCAGGGGGTTTCTCCAGATACGCAGTATTTT; v_call: TRBV19; j_call: TRBJ2-3; d_call: TRBD1
cdr3_aa: CATGGRMGDTEAFF; cdr3_nt: TGTGCCACCGGAGGGAGGATGGGGGACACTGAAGCTTTCTTT; v_call: TRBV6-5; j_call: TRBJ1-1; d_call: .
cdr3_aa: CASSRDPGPSPLHF; cdr3_nt: TGTGCCAGCAGCCGCGACCCGGGACCATCACCCCTCCACTTT; v_call: TRBV4-2; j_call: TRBJ1-6; d_call: .
cdr3_aa: CAWDPGQDGEKLFF; cdr3_nt: TGTGCCTGGGATCCGGGACAGGATGGTGAAAAACTGTTTTTT; v_call: TRBV30; j_call: TRBJ1-4; d_call: TRBD1
cdr3_aa: CASTLRGGHQPQHF; cdr3_nt: TGTGCCAGTACCCTACGAGGGGGGCATCAGCCCCAGCATTTT; v_call: TRBV19; j_call: TRBJ1-5; d_call: .
cdr3_aa: CASSFGTGSGIDVYEQYF; cdr3_nt: TGTGCCAGCAGCTTTGGGACAGGGTCCGGGATTGATGTTTACGAGCAGTACTTC; v_call: TRBV7-8; j_call: TRBJ2-7; d_call: TRBD1
cdr3_aa: CASSLFGTAQRGTFF; cdr3_nt: TGCGCCAGCAGCTTGTTCGGGACAGCTCAACGGGGAACTTTCTTT; v_call: TRBV5-1; j_call: TRBJ1-1; d_call: TRBD1